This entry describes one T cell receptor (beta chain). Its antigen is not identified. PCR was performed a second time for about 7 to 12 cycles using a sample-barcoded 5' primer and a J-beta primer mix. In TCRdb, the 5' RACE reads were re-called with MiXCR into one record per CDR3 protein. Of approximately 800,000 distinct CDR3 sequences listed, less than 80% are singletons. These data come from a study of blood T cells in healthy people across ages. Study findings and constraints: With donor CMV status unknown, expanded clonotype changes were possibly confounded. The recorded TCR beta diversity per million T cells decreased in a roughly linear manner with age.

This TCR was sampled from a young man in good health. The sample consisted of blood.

CDR3 nucleotides: TGTGCCAGCAGCCCAGCGGCAGGGGGTCTGGATTCACCCCTCCACTTT. Translation: CASSPAAGGLDSPLHF. The chain carries TRBV25-1 and TRBJ1-6; TRBD1 matches 7 bases. Trimming took 6 bases from V and 8 from J; bases not matched to a gene: 13. In germline, CDR1 is MGHDK, CDR2 SYGVNS. This CDR3 is 16 amino acids long. Variable domain in full (rest from reference TRBV25-1 and TRBJ1-6): EADIYQTPRYLVIGTGKKITLECSQTMGHDKMYWYQQDPGMELHLIHYSYGVNSTEKGDLSSESTVSRIRTEHFPLTLESARPSHTSQYLCASSPAAGGLDSPLHFGNGTRLTVT.